The 2 T cell receptor beta chains below come from one sample, sequenced in a study of blood T cells in healthy people across ages. Then a second PCR, running about 6 to 11 cycles, was carried out with a sample-barcoded 5' primer and a J-beta primer mix. TCRdb ran MiXCR on the 5' RACE reads and lists one entry per CDR3 protein. The sample lists 800,000 to 950,000 distinct CDR3 sequences; 29% were seen once. This sample was shared with a second study, whose subject was T cells of mothers and their children.

Sequencing input: blood. These receptor sequences come from a woman aged 40 to 55 in good health.

This clonotype came up a few times. Its ends do not fully match the called genes, so a read error is possible. The chain has TRBV18 and TRBJ2-6; 9 bases match TRBD2. CDR3 size: 16 residues. Germline V lookup: CDR1 KGHSH, CDR2 LQKENI. The CDR3 DNA follows: TGTGCCAGCTCACCACCGTCCGCGGGAGGGGCCAACGTCCGGACTTTC. It translates to CASSPPSAGGANVRTF. Combining the CDR3 with reference TRBV18 and TRBJ2-6 gives the whole variable domain NAGVMQNPRHLVRRRGQEARLRCSPMKGHSHVYWYRQLPEEGLKFMVYLQKENIIDESGMPKERFSAEFPKEGPSILRIQQVVRGDSAAYFCASSPPSAGGANVRTFGAGSRLTVL.

At least ten counts were recorded for this clonotype. This sequence joins TRBV7-2 and TRBJ2-7; possible D gene TRBD1, 6 bases. The germline V gene has CDR1 SGHTA and CDR2 FQGNSA. This CDR3 contains 13 residues. Trimming pared 5 bases from V and 7 bases from J, leaving 15 bases between. The CDR3 is CASSQSDRREQYF. CDR3 bases: TGTGCCAGCAGCCAGTCAGACAGGCGGGAGCAGTACTTC.